Listed below are T cell receptor beta chains from one sample, sequenced in a study of cytomegalovirus exposure and HLA in healthy donors. The protocol was immunoSEQ multiplex PCR, while the TCRdb copy is restricted to in-frame clones and leaves out a portion. The table lists about 94,000 clones, around 74% of them singletons, with around 7% in the top ten. Material: PBMCs. These receptors originate from a man aged 35 to 55 in good health and CMV-seropositive. Both conserved end residues are part of each CDR3. The D gene is left open where the match is weak. Not all rows give a size; the values are once, few, many and, for expanded clones, a class.

v_gene,j_gene,d_gene,len,abundance,CDR3nt,CDR3aa
TRBV6-6,TRBJ2-1,TRBD2,16,-,TGTGCCAGCAGTTCCTACGAGGCGGGGGGAGACAATGAGCAGTTCTTC,CASSSYEAGGDNEQFF
TRBV19,TRBJ2-2,-,15,-,TGTGCCAGTAGTATGGGGCCGTCTCTTTCCGGGGAGCTGTTTTTT,CASSMGPSLSGELFF
TRBV5-1,TRBJ1-1,-,14,-,TGCGCCAGCAGCTGGATGACAGGGAACACTGAAGCTTTCTTT,CASSWMTGNTEAFF
TRBV11-2,TRBJ1-1,TRBD1,14,-,TGTGCCAGCAGAGGTACAGGGGGTAGAACTGAAGCTTTCTTT,CASRGTGGRTEAFF
TRBV7-6,TRBJ2-7,-,16,few,TGTGCCAGCAGCTTAGGGACGGGGGGCGCGGTCCACGAGCAGTACTTC,CASSLGTGGAVHEQYF
TRBV7-9,TRBJ2-3,-,14,few,TGTGCCAGCAGCTCCAGGACTGCCACAGATACGCAGTATTTT,CASSSRTATDTQYF
TRBV7-9,TRBJ2-3,-,16,-,TGTGCCAGCAGCTTAAGTGGTGCGGGGATTGGAGATACGCAGTATTTT,CASSLSGAGIGDTQYF
TRBV4-1,TRBJ2-3,-,13,-,TGCGCCAGCAGCCAAGGCGACACAGATACGCAGTATTTT,CASSQGDTDTQYF
TRBV29-1,TRBJ2-5,TRBD1,13,-,TGCAGCGTTGAAAGGACAGGGGCGGAGACCCAGTACTTC,CSVERTGAETQYF
TRBV6-1,TRBJ2-7,-,15,-,TGTGCCAGCAGTGATCACAGTGCTTTGAGCTACGAGCAGTACTTC,CASSDHSALSYEQYF
TRBV15,TRBJ2-4,TRBD1,19,once,TGTGCCACCAGCCATCTACAGGGGGCGCAGACCTTAGCCAAAAACATTCAGTACTTC,CATSHLQGAQTLAKNIQYF
TRBV6-5,TRBJ1-1,TRBD1,12,-,TGTGCCATAGGACAGGGGGTCACTGAAGCTTTCTTT,CAIGQGVTEAFF
TRBV7-9,TRBJ1-1,TRBD1,15,-,TGTGCCAGCAGCCGACAGGGGGCCGGGAACACTGAAGCTTTCTTT,CASSRQGAGNTEAFF
TRBV19,TRBJ2-1,-,14,-,TGTGCCAGTAGTATTGGCGGATCCTACAATGAGCAGTTCTTC,CASSIGGSYNEQFF
TRBV10-1,TRBJ2-3,TRBD2,13,-,TGCGCCAGCTCTAGCGGGGTTCCAGATACGCAGTATTTT,CASSSGVPDTQYF
TRBV18,TRBJ2-3,TRBD1,16,once,TGTGCCAGCTCACGCACACGACAGGGTGGTACAGATACGCAGTATTTT,CASSRTRQGGTDTQYF
TRBV7-2,TRBJ1-5,-,15,-,TGTGCCAGCAGCTCAACGCCGGGTGATGGGTGGCCCCAGCATTTT,CASSSTPGDGWPQHF
TRBV7-6,TRBJ1-1,-,15,-,TGTGCCAGCAGCTCCTTGACAGGTAAGAACACTGAAGCTTTCTTT,CASSSLTGKNTEAFF
TRBV2,TRBJ2-3,-,15,-,TGTGCCAGCACCCCTTCCAGGGGGGTCACAGATACGCAGTATTTT,CASTPSRGVTDTQYF
TRBV18,TRBJ1-1,TRBD1,14,-,TGTGCCAGCTCACCAGGGACAGCCCACAGCGAAGCTTTCTTT,CASSPGTAHSEAFF
TRBV27,TRBJ2-2,-,15,few,TGTGCCAGCGGCGGGAGCGGGACAAGCACCGGGGAGCTGTTTTTT,CASGGSGTSTGELFF
TRBV2,TRBJ2-2,TRBD2,15,-,TGTGCCAGTTCAGGGACTAGCCTGAACACCGGGGAGCTGTTTTTT,CASSGTSLNTGELFF
TRBV2,TRBJ1-5,-,14,-,TGTGCCAGCAGTCGACAGGATATGAGTCAGCCCCAGCATTTT,CASSRQDMSQPQHF
TRBV10-3,TRBJ2-1,TRBD1,15,-,TGTGCCATCAGCCACGACAGGGGGCCCTACAATGAGCAGTTCTTC,CAISHDRGPYNEQFF
TRBV29-1,TRBJ2-7,TRBD1,15,few,TGCAGCGTTGAAGCGGACAGGGGGGATTCTTACGAGCAGTACTTC,CSVEADRGDSYEQYF
TRBV5-1,TRBJ2-1,-,14,-,TGCGCCAGCCAGGATCCGCAGGGGGGTAATGAGCAGTTCTTC,CASQDPQGGNEQFF
TRBV7-3,TRBJ2-5,TRBD2,16,-,TGTGCCAGCAGCTCGGGACTAGCGGGGAGCCAAGAGACCCAGTACTTC,CASSSGLAGSQETQYF
TRBV12-5,TRBJ2-1,-,12,-,TGTGCTAGTACGGGGGTCTACAATGAGCAGTTCTTC,CASTGVYNEQFF
TRBV7-9,TRBJ2-2,-,10,-,TGTTCCAGCAGCTCCTTCGAGCTGTTTTTT,CSSSSFELFF
TRBV19,TRBJ2-7,TRBD2,18,-,TGTGCCAGTAGTGTCCCTCCCGGGACTAGCGGGAGACTGTACGAGCAGTACTTC,CASSVPPGTSGRLYEQYF
TRBV21-1,TRBJ1-1,-,15,-,TGTGCCAGCAGCAAAATTACGGGGAGGTCCTCTGAAGCTTTCTTT,CASSKITGRSSEAFF
TRBV5-4,TRBJ2-7,TRBD1,15,once,TGTGCCAGCAGCTCCCGACGGGACAGGGACCACGAGCAGTACTTC,CASSSRRDRDHEQYF
TRBV29-1,TRBJ2-3,-,13,-,TGCAGCGTTTCAGGCCCTAGCACAGATACGCAGTATTTT,CSVSGPSTDTQYF
TRBV5-8,TRBJ2-1,TRBD2,17,-,TGTGCCAGCAGCTTGTCGCGACTAGCGGGAAGAGGGAATGAGCAGTTCTTC,CASSLSRLAGRGNEQFF
TRBV5-1,TRBJ2-3,TRBD1,14,once,TGCGCCAGCAGCTCCGGACAGGGGCGCGATACGCAGTATTTT,CASSSGQGRDTQYF
TRBV6-5,TRBJ2-3,-,13,-,TGTGCCAGCAGTCTGGACAACACAGATACGCAGTATTTT,CASSLDNTDTQYF
TRBV12-5,TRBJ2-7,-,13,-,TGTGCTAGTGGGCAAGGGGGGGGCTACGAGCAGTACTTC,CASGQGGGYEQYF
TRBV7-8,TRBJ1-6,-,16,-,TGTGCCAGCAGCGACAGCACGGGAGGTGTAGGTTCACCCCTCCACTTT,CASSDSTGGVGSPLHF
TRBV2,TRBJ2-7,TRBD1,14,-,TGTGCCAGCAGTGAGCGTCAGGGGGTCTACGAGCAGTACTTC,CASSERQGVYEQYF
TRBV6-5,TRBJ2-3,TRBD1,15,-,TGTGCCAGCAGGGTAGGACAGGTCAGCACAGATACGCAGTATTTT,CASRVGQVSTDTQYF
TRBV6-5,TRBJ1-6,-,13,-,TGTGCCAGCAGTTACAATGGGGGGAAACCCCTCCACTTT,CASSYNGGKPLHF
TRBV11-3,TRBJ1-1,-,13,-,TGTGCCAGCAGCTTGACCCCCGAGGGAGAGGCTTTCTTT,CASSLTPEGEAFF
TRBV9,TRBJ2-1,TRBD2,15,-,TGTGCCAGCAGCGTAGCTACTAGCGGGGCCAATGAGCAGTTCTTC,CASSVATSGANEQFF
TRBV6-5,TRBJ1-4,-,15,-,TGTGCCAGCAGCGCGACGGGATGGGGTGATGAAAAACTGTTTTTT,CASSATGWGDEKLFF
TRBV5-1,TRBJ2-4,-,14,-,TGCGCCAGCAGCTTGGTGGGGGCGGAAAACATTCAGTACTTC,CASSLVGAENIQYF
TRBV9,TRBJ1-6,-,16,-,TGTGCCAGCAGCGTAGAGGGTCAGGGATTGAATTCACCCCTCCACTTT,CASSVEGQGLNSPLHF
TRBV6-1,TRBJ1-4,-,15,-,TGTGCCAGCAGTGAGATCTTTCCCCTGCAGGTAAAACTGTTTTTT,CASSEIFPLQVKLFF
TRBV19,TRBJ2-3,TRBD1,15,-,TGTGCCAGTAGTTCTGACAGGGGTAGACAAGATACGCAGTATTTT,CASSSDRGRQDTQYF
TRBV6-4,TRBJ2-1,TRBD2,15,once,TGTGCCAGCTTTCCCGCGGGGGGGCCCTACAATGAGCAGTTCTTC,CASFPAGGPYNEQFF
TRBV6-5,TRBJ2-3,TRBD1,15,-,TGTGCCAGCAGTTACTCGTGGGGACAGTTAGATACGCAGTATTTT,CASSYSWGQLDTQYF
TRBV7-2,TRBJ2-1,-,16,few,TGTGCCAGCAGCTTACTAGCGAGGAGCTCCTACAATGAGCAGTTCTTC,CASSLLARSSYNEQFF
TRBV29-1,TRBJ1-1,TRBD1,13,-,TGCAGCGTGGTGGGACAGGCGAACACTGAAGCTTTCTTT,CSVVGQANTEAFF
TRBV2,TRBJ2-2,TRBD1,16,-,TGTGCCAGCAGTGTGGTGGACAGGGTAGGAACCGGGGAGCTGTTTTTT,CASSVVDRVGTGELFF